This entry lists 10 T cell receptor beta chains sequenced from one sample in a study of CD8+CD57+ T cells in acquired aplastic anemia. Patients chosen for sequencing had CD8+CD57+ cells that had expanded, as shown by flow cytometry. Researchers used genomic DNA as the template to profile TCR beta VDJ and CDR3. A single record per CDR3 protein comes from TCRdb applying MiXCR to the reads. The repertoire holds about 180,000 distinct CDR3 sequences, with around 50% as singletons. Sequencing input: sorted CD4+, CD8+, or CD8+CD57+ T cells (not recorded which) from PBMCs. All receptors derive from a human donor with aplastic anemia.

This clonotype was observed many times. The J gene is TRBJ2-3, the V gene TRBV5-4, with 7 bases lining up with TRBD2. The CDR3 runs to 16 residues. With 0 bases clipped from V and 2 bases from J, the junction kept 6 bases outside the gene matches. Germline V CDR1 and CDR2: SGHNT, YYREEE (reference sequence). The DNA of the CDR3 is TGTGCCAGCAGCTTGGCTACTAGCGTCCTCACAGATACGCAGTATTTT. Encoded protein: CASSLATSVLTDTQYF.

The rearrangement links TRBV25-1 to TRBJ2-2; D perhaps matches TRBD1 (5 bases). V was shortened by 1 base and J by 4 bases, with 7 bases between the two germline ends. The CDR3 is 14 amino acids. From germline, CDR1 is MGHDK and CDR2 SYGVNS. The CDR3 coding sequence is TGTGCCAGCAGTGAATCCAGGGCCACCGGGGAGCTGTTTTTT. Translation: CASSESRATGELFF.

On this clonotype itself: The junction departs from germline at one end; a sequencing error may be responsible. V and J are TRBV11-1 and TRBJ2-1; TRBD2 matches at 12 bases. Germline V gives CDR1 SGHAT, CDR2 FQDESV (reference sequence). CDR3 length equals 14 residues. CDR3 coding DNA: TGTGCCAGCAGCCTAGCGGGGGGGAACAATGAGCAGTTCTTC. Residues: CASSLAGGNNEQFF.

In this sample, this clonotype turned up many times. This chain joins TRBV24-1 and TRBJ1-2, with 7 bases identical to TRBD1. The CDR3 spans 13 residues. From germline, CDR1 is KGHDR and CDR2 SFDVKD. V shed 3 bases, J shed 4 bases, and the junction held 1 base outside the gene matches. CDR3 coding DNA: TGTGCCACCAGTGATGGGACAGCCTATGGCTACACCTTC. The encoded protein is CATSDGTAYGYTF.

This clonotype was counted at least ten times. The chain is built from TRBV20-1 and TRBJ2-3; 7 nucleotides agree with TRBD1. The CDR3 is 17 amino acids. Trimming at V came to 6 bases and at J to 2 bases, leaving 17 bases not matched to a gene. The germline V gene has CDR1 DFQATT and CDR2 SNEGSKA (reference sequence). CDR3 nucleotide sequence: TGCAGTGCCACCCCCCGGTCGGGGACAGCGCACACAGATACGCAGTATTTT. This codes for CSATPRSGTAHTDTQYF.

The rearrangement joins TRBV3-1 to TRBJ2-2; the D gene is possibly TRBD1 (7 bases). The CDR3 sequence is 17 residues long. V was pared by 2 bases and J by 6 bases, with 19 bases between. Per germline, CDR1 LGHDT and CDR2 YNNKEL (reference sequence). The DNA of the CDR3 is TGTGCCAGCAGCCAAAGAAGGGGACAGCCGGGGGCCGGGGAGCTGTTTTTT. This gives the protein CASSQRRGQPGAGELFF.

This clonotype was detected once. Just one base apart from a much larger clone, this may be a read error. DNA of the CDR3: TGCGCCGGCAGCAGGGACTTGGGCCCTGGGGCCAACGTCCTGACTTTC. As protein: CAGSRDLGPGANVLTF. The genes are TRBV5-1 and TRBJ2-6, with D possibly TRBD2 on 6 matching bases. In germline, CDR1 is SGHRS, CDR2 YFSETQ. There are 16 residues in the CDR3.

V usage is TRBV29-1 and J usage is TRBJ2-1, with 7 nucleotides matching TRBD2. This CDR3 comprises 15 residues. The germline CDR1 and CDR2 sequences are SQVTM and ANQGSEA. With V trimmed by 3 bases and J by 0 bases, 5 bases remained unmatched. CDR3 sequence (DNA): TGCAGCGTTGAGGGGGGGACCTTCTCCTACAATGAGCAGTTCTTC. The encoded protein is CSVEGGTFSYNEQFF.

The chain combines TRBV2 with TRBJ2-5; D uncertain. The CDR3 runs to 12 residues. V dropped 5 bases and J dropped 1 base, with 5 bases sitting between them. Germline loops: CDR1 SNHLY, CDR2 FYNNEI. The CDR3 bases are TGTGCCAGCAGTTACGTCCAAGAGACCCAGTACTTC. Translation gives CASSYVQETQYF.

This clonotype occurred many times. The chain uses TRBV5-1 and TRBJ2-1; D not resolved. Germline V gene sequence: CDR1 SGHRS, CDR2 YFSETQ. V was pared by 3 bases and J by 7 bases, with 17 bases between. This CDR3 region has 15 residues. Here the CDR3 DNA reads TGCGCCAGCAGCTCGTTGGCAGTAACGGCTAATGAGCAGTTCTTC. Residues: CASSSLAVTANEQFF.